The 14 T cell receptor beta chains presented below share a single source sample, sequenced in a study of T cell repertoires in cytomegalovirus infection. TCRdb redid the calling of the reads with MiXCR, one entry per CDR3 protein. The sample records 70,000 to 75,000 distinct CDR3 sequences, 4% being singletons. The sequencing sample was made of PBMCs. These receptors were obtained from a human donor in good health (CMV status not recorded). Some clones in this sample may be carry-over from other donors' samples.

This clonotype was seen repeatedly, ten times or more. V usage is TRBV7-2 and J usage is TRBJ2-1; 7 bases are shared with TRBD2. In germline, CDR1 is SGHTA, CDR2 FQGNSA. The J segment lost 0 bases and the V segment lost 0 bases, leaving 8 bases of the junction unmatched. The CDR3 consists of 18 residues. The CDR3 bases are TGTGCCAGCAGCTTAGCGTCGTGGGGGGGGAGCTCCTACAATGAGCAGTTCTTC. This gives the protein CASSLASWGGSSYNEQFF.

The sample holds many counts of this clonotype. This chain's CDR3 is CASSPNRALSYGYTF. The CDR3 region has the DNA TGTGCCAGCAGCCCGAACAGGGCTCTCAGCTATGGCTACACCTTC. The chain uses TRBV7-2 and TRBJ1-2; a weak D match, TRBD1 (6 bases). Germline V gene sequence: CDR1 SGHTA, CDR2 FQGNSA. The CDR3 has 15 residues. V lost 5 bases, J lost 4 bases, and 17 bases lay in between. The full variable domain, rest sourced from reference TRBV7-2 and TRBJ1-2, is GAGVSQSPSNKVTEKGKDVELRCDPISGHTALYWYRQSLGQGLEFLIYFQGNSAPDKSGLPSDRFSAERTGGSVSTLTIQRTQQEDSAVYLCASSPNRALSYGYTFGSGTRLTVV.

This clonotype was detected ten times or more. The chain employs TRBV5-1 and TRBJ1-3, with D possibly TRBD1 on 6 matching bases. Per the germline V gene, CDR1 is SGHRS and CDR2 is YFSETQ. V gave up 0 bases and J gave up 4 bases, with 8 bases separating them. The CDR3 is 14 amino acids. The chain's CDR3 is CASSLGTAGNTIYF. The CDR3 bases are TGCGCCAGCAGCTTGGGGACAGCCGGAAACACCATATATTTT.

This clonotype was seen repeatedly, ten times or more. This rearrangement joins TRBV5-6 to TRBJ1-2, with D unclear. With 3 bases removed from V and 8 bases from J, the gap between germline ends came to 14 bases. Looked up from germline, CDR1 is SGHDT and CDR2 is YYEEEE. This CDR3 is 13 amino acids long. Here the CDR3 reads CASSYTWEQGYTF. The CDR3, as DNA: TGTGCCAGCAGCTATACTTGGGAGCAGGGCTACACCTTC.

This clonotype was seen repeatedly, ten times or more. In DNA form, the CDR3 reads TGTGCCAGCAGCTTAGAAGGGTTCGGCAATCAGCCCCAGCATTTT. It yields the protein CASSLEGFGNQPQHF. The chain joins TRBV7-9 to TRBJ1-5; D is ambiguous. Germline lookup yields CDR1 SEHNR and CDR2 FQNEAQ (reference sequence). V shed 1 base and J shed 2 bases, with 9 bases lying between them. CDR3 length equals 15 residues.

This clonotype has a handful of counts. The V call is TRBV7-2, the J call TRBJ2-3, with D unclear. The CDR3 contains 14 residues. The ends were cut back, 5 bases at V and 6 bases at J, with 15 bases in the middle. Per the germline V gene, CDR1 is SGHTA and CDR2 is FQGNSA. The CDR3 nucleotides read TGTGCCAGCAGCCTCAGACCGCGCGGTGATACGCAGTATTTT. Amino acids: CASSLRPRGDTQYF. The complete variable domain, with remaining parts taken from reference TRBV7-2 and TRBJ2-3, reads GAGVSQSPSNKVTEKGKDVELRCDPISGHTALYWYRQSLGQGLEFLIYFQGNSAPDKSGLPSDRFSAERTGGSVSTLTIQRTQQEDSAVYLCASSLRPRGDTQYFGPGTRLTVL.

The table lists this clonotype with many counts. V is TRBV7-2 and J is TRBJ2-3; D is unclear. Trimming shortened V by 1 base and J by 1 base, and 15 bases separated the two germline ends. The CDR3 spans 17 residues. The germline CDR1 and CDR2 sequences are SGHTA and FQGNSA. In DNA, the CDR3 is TGTGCCAGCAGCTTAGTGGCCCGGCAAAGGGGCACAGATACGCAGTATTTT. It specifies CASSLVARQRGTDTQYF.

This clonotype occurred many times. This chain connects TRBV7-9 to TRBJ2-1; D gene unclear. The germline CDR1 and CDR2 sequences are SEHNR and FQNEAQ (reference sequence). V dropped 2 bases and J dropped 10 bases, with 18 bases sitting between them. The CDR3 is 15 residues long. For the CDR3, the DNA is TGTGCCAGCAGCTTACAGCCATCGTCCCGCCGGGAGCAGTTCTTC. Translation gives CASSLQPSSRREQFF.

Ten or more counts support this clonotype. This chain links TRBV7-4 with TRBJ2-2; D is unclear. CDR1 is SGHVT, CDR2 SQSDAQ, per germline. The CDR3 is 10 amino acids. Trimming shortened V by 6 bases and J by 10 bases, and 6 bases separated the two germline ends. CDR3 sequence reads: CASSTMELFF. The CDR3, as DNA: TGTGCCAGCAGTACAATGGAGCTGTTTTTT.

The chain employs TRBV11-1 and TRBJ2-1, with D unclear. Germline loops: CDR1 SGHAT, CDR2 FQDESV (reference sequence). The CDR3 sequence is 14 residues long. The V gene lost 4 bases and the J gene lost 8 bases, with 15 bases spanning the gap. CDR3 sequence reads: CASSSSGRVDEQFF. The CDR3 DNA reads as TGTGCCAGCAGCTCCTCGGGCAGAGTTGATGAGCAGTTCTTC.

A remark on this clonotype: A much larger clone lies one base from this, so it may be a read error. This chain joins TRBV19 and TRBJ1-2, with a tentative D call TRBD1 (6 bases). The length of the CDR3 is 13 residues. V lost 7 bases, J lost 4 bases, and 13 bases lay in between. Looked up from germline, CDR1 is LNHDA and CDR2 is SQIVND (reference sequence). CDR3 in amino acids: CASNPRTVYGYTF. CDR3 bases: TGTGCCAGTAATCCGCGGACAGTCTATGGCTACACCTTC.

This clonotype was seen many times. This sequence joins TRBV7-9 and TRBJ2-7; 8 bases match TRBD2. Trimming removed 1 base from V and 2 bases from J; junction bases left unmatched: 4. Germline CDR1 reads SEHNR; CDR2 reads FQNEAQ (reference sequence). CDR3 length: 15 residues. This CDR3 is CASSLELAETYEQYF. In nucleotides, the CDR3 is TGTGCCAGCAGCTTAGAACTAGCGGAAACCTACGAGCAGTACTTC. The entire variable domain, with the rest obtained from reference TRBV7-9 and TRBJ2-7, is as follows: DTGVSQNPRHKITKRGQNVTFRCDPISEHNRLYWYRQTLGQGPEFLTYFQNEAQLEKSRLLSDRFSAERPKGSFSTLEIQRTEQGDSAMYLCASSLELAETYEQYFGPGTRLTVT.

This clonotype was seen ten or more times. The chain links TRBV7-8 to TRBJ2-1; the match to TRBD2 covers 11 bases. Germline lookup yields CDR1 SGHVS and CDR2 FQNEAQ. CDR3 size: 15 residues. Trimming cost V 5 bases and J 4 bases; bases outside gene matches: 4. CDR3 amino acids: CASSPRLAGYNEQFF. The CDR3 region has the DNA TGTGCCAGCAGCCCCCGACTAGCGGGGTACAATGAGCAGTTCTTC.

This clonotype has at least ten counts. The J gene is TRBJ2-7, the V gene TRBV5-1; D possibly uses TRBD1 or TRBD2 (5 bases each). Germline lookup yields CDR1 SGHRS and CDR2 YFSETQ. The CDR3 consists of 12 residues. Trimming took 1 base from V and 6 from J, leaving 8 bases between them. The CDR3 DNA reads as TGCGCCAGCAGCTTGCGAGGGGTCGAGCAGTACTTC. It yields the protein CASSLRGVEQYF. The variable domain in full, with the rest retrieved from reference TRBV5-1 and TRBJ2-7, is KAGVTQTPRYLIKTRGQQVTLSCSPISGHRSVSWYQQTPGQGLQFLFEYFSETQRNKGNFPGRFSGRQFSNSRSEMNVSTLELGDSALYLCASSLRGVEQYFGPGTRLTVT.